Below are 17 T cell receptor beta chains sequenced from a single sample in a study of cytomegalovirus exposure and HLA in healthy donors. PCR involved 60 Vbeta and 13 Jbeta primers. Only in-frame clones appear in the TCRdb table, and some are missing; sequencing was by immunoSEQ multiplex PCR. The profile shows around 120,000 clones, roughly 71% of them singletons. Sequenced material: PBMCs. Source of these receptors: a man between 35 and 55 years old in good health and CMV-seropositive.

The chain joins TRBV7-9 to TRBJ1-3; 7 bases map to TRBD1. Germline lookup yields CDR1 SEHNR and CDR2 FQNEAQ (reference sequence). The CDR3 loop spans 15 amino acids. V trimming: 6 bases; J trimming: 0 bases; junction bases outside the gene matches: 5. CDR3 protein: CASSSDRDSGNTIYF. Here the CDR3 DNA reads TGTGCCAGCAGTTCCGACAGGGACTCTGGAAACACCATATATTTT.

This clone has just a few counts. V gene TRBV19 combines with J gene TRBJ2-2; a possible D gene is TRBD2 (5 bases). CDR3 length equals 15 residues. The germline V and J ends were trimmed by 4 bases and 5 bases, with 14 bases remaining between them. CDR1 is LNHDA and CDR2 is SQIVND in the germline V gene (reference sequence). The CDR3 loop is CASSTPFRETGELFF. The CDR3 nucleotides are TGTGCCAGTAGTACCCCTTTCCGGGAAACCGGGGAGCTGTTTTTT.

The chain links TRBV5-5 to TRBJ2-1; 9 nucleotides match TRBD1. The CDR3 contains 15 residues. Unmatched junction bases numbered 1, after V lost 2 bases and J lost 1 base. Germline V CDR1 and CDR2: SGHKS, YYEKEE (reference sequence). The CDR3 here is CASSFDRGSYNEQFF. CDR3 in DNA: TGTGCCAGCAGCTTCGACAGGGGGTCCTACAATGAGCAGTTCTTC.

The V gene is TRBV25-1, the J gene TRBJ2-3; D not certain. CDR1 and CDR2 from the germline V gene are MGHDK and SYGVNS. The CDR3 is made up of 12 amino acids. Trimming pared 5 bases from V and 6 bases from J, leaving 9 bases between. The CDR3 here is CASSFIEDTQYF. In DNA form, the CDR3 reads TGTGCCAGCAGTTTCATCGAGGATACGCAGTATTTT. Full variable domain (outside the CDR3, taken from reference TRBV25-1 and TRBJ2-3): EADIYQTPRYLVIGTGKKITLECSQTMGHDKMYWYQQDPGMELHLIHYSYGVNSTEKGDLSSESTVSRIRTEHFPLTLESARPSHTSQYLCASSFIEDTQYFGPGTRLTVL.

The V and J genes are TRBV19 and TRBJ2-5, with a tentative D call TRBD2 (5 bases). The germline V and J ends were trimmed by 7 bases and 3 bases, with 12 bases remaining between them. Germline lookup yields CDR1 LNHDA and CDR2 SQIVND (reference sequence). CDR3 size: 13 residues. In DNA, the CDR3 is TGTGCCAGTACCAGCCGGGGAGAAGAGACCCAGTACTTC. Translating gives CASTSRGEETQYF. Variable domain in full (rest from reference TRBV19 and TRBJ2-5): DGGITQSPKYLFRKEGQNVTLSCEQNLNHDAMYWYRQDPGQGLRLIYYSQIVNDFQKGDIAEGYSVSREKKESFPLTVTSAQKNPTAFYLCASTSRGEETQYFGPGTRLLVL.

This clone was seen only a few times. CDR3 region: CASSIWASGSTDTQYF. In nucleotides, the CDR3 is TGTGCCAGTAGTATCTGGGCTAGCGGGAGCACAGATACGCAGTATTTT. The genes are TRBV19 and TRBJ2-3, with 8 bases identical to TRBD2. In germline, CDR1 is LNHDA, CDR2 SQIVND (reference sequence). The CDR3 has 16 amino acids. With V trimmed by 3 bases and J by 0 bases, 5 bases remained unmatched. The full variable domain, in which reference TRBV19 and TRBJ2-3 provide the parts outside the CDR3, is DGGITQSPKYLFRKEGQNVTLSCEQNLNHDAMYWYRQDPGQGLRLIYYSQIVNDFQKGDIAEGYSVSREKKESFPLTVTSAQKNPTAFYLCASSIWASGSTDTQYFGPGTRLTVL.

This chain uses TRBV6-5 with TRBJ1-2; the match to TRBD1 covers 8 bases. Trimming took 6 bases from V and 6 from J; bases not matched to a gene: 12. CDR3 size: 15 residues. Germline assignment: CDR1 MNHEY and CDR2 SVGAGI. The CDR3 region is CASSPPSGQGNGYTF. The CDR3 region has the DNA TGTGCCAGCAGCCCACCTTCCGGACAGGGTAATGGCTACACCTTC.

The chain uses TRBV7-3 and TRBJ2-7; D is unresolved. The germline V gene has CDR1 SGHTA and CDR2 FQGTGA. This CDR3 has 14 residues. The V end lost 5 bases, the J end lost 2 bases, and 13 bases lay between the germline ends. In nucleotides, the CDR3 is TGTGCCAGCAGCCTCCCCCGCAGCGCCTACGAGCAGTACGTC. Translated: CASSLPRSAYEQYV.

V usage is TRBV4-3 and J usage is TRBJ2-5, with TRBD1 identical over 8 bases. CDR1 and CDR2 (germline): LGHNA, YSLEER. There are 16 residues in the CDR3. V was pared by 3 bases and J by 4 bases, with 10 bases of the junction left unmatched. The CDR3: CASSQEGQGRRETQYF. In nucleotides, the CDR3 is TGCGCCAGCAGCCAGGAAGGACAGGGTAGGCGAGAGACCCAGTACTTC.

The genes are TRBV25-1 and TRBJ2-2; 11 nucleotides match TRBD1. Looked up from germline, CDR1 is MGHDK and CDR2 is SYGVNS. Unmatched junction bases numbered 9, after V lost 6 bases and J lost 6 bases. CDR3 length: 16 amino acids. In DNA form, the CDR3 reads TGTGCCAGCAGAGACGGGACAGGGGGTTGGCCCGGGGAGCTGTTTTTT. This encodes CASRDGTGGWPGELFF. Based on the CDR3 plus reference TRBV25-1 and TRBJ2-2, the full variable domain is EADIYQTPRYLVIGTGKKITLECSQTMGHDKMYWYQQDPGMELHLIHYSYGVNSTEKGDLSSESTVSRIRTEHFPLTLESARPSHTSQYLCASRDGTGGWPGELFFGEGSRLTVL.

The CDR3 bases are TGCAGCGTGGGAGGGACTACTAACTATGGCTACACCTTC. The encoded protein is CSVGGTTNYGYTF. The V call is TRBV29-1, the J call TRBJ1-2, with TRBD1 as a possible D gene (5 bases). From germline, CDR1 is SQVTM and CDR2 ANQGSEA. V lost 6 bases, J lost 0 bases, and 11 bases lay in between. The CDR3 extends over 13 amino acids.

This clone was found once. The V call is TRBV6-1, the J call TRBJ2-1; D possibly corresponds to TRBD2 (6 bases). Trimming cost V 1 base and J 2 bases, with 18 bases left between them. This CDR3 region has 18 residues. CDR1 is MNHNS, CDR2 SASEGT, per germline. The DNA for the CDR3 is TGTGCCAGCAGTGAAGGAGGGAGTAGCGGTCCCCCCTACAATGAGCAGTTCTTC. Protein: CASSEGGSSGPPYNEQFF.

This chain joins TRBV9 and TRBJ2-7, with D maybe TRBD1 (6 bases). This CDR3 has 13 residues. V lost 3 bases, J lost 7 bases, and 14 bases lay in between. Germline assignment: CDR1 SGDLS and CDR2 YYNGEE. The CDR3 is CASSGSRGEEQYF. The CDR3 DNA reads TGTGCCAGCAGCGGGAGCAGGGGTGAAGAGCAGTACTTC. Filled out from reference TRBV9 and TRBJ2-7, the complete variable domain reads DSGVTQTPKHLITATGQRVTLRCSPRSGDLSVYWYQQSLDQGLQFLIQYYNGEERAKGNILERFSAQQFPDLHSELNLSSLELGDSALYFCASSGSRGEEQYFGPGTRLTVT.

The chain joins TRBV5-3 to TRBJ1-2; TRBD1 matches at 9 bases. TRBV5-3 is marked as an open reading frame, function uncertain. The V segment lost 5 bases and the J segment 4 bases; nucleotides outside the gene matches: 6. This CDR3 is built from 14 residues. The CDR3 nucleotides read TGTGCCAGAAGGGGGACAGGGTTCGCCTATGGCTACACCTTC. It encodes CARRGTGFAYGYTF.

The chain uses TRBV30 and TRBJ2-1, with 11 bases matching TRBD2. This CDR3 is built from 13 residues. Germline loops: CDR1 GTSNPN, CDR2 SVGIG (reference sequence). J gave up 3 bases and V 7 bases, and 2 bases lay outside the gene matches. CDR3 DNA: TGTGCCTCTAGCGGGAGGCTCTACAATGAGCAGTTCTTC. It codes for CASSGRLYNEQFF. Complete variable domain (other parts from reference TRBV30 and TRBJ2-1): SQTIHQWPATLVQPVGSPLSLECTVEGTSNPNLYWYRQAAGRGLQLLFYSVGIGQISSEVPQNLSASRPQDRQFILSSKKLLLSDSGFYLCASSGRLYNEQFFGPGTRLTVL.

The V and J genes are TRBV5-1 and TRBJ2-3, with TRBD1 identical over 7 bases. With V trimmed by 4 bases and J by 1 base, 6 bases remained unmatched. The length of the CDR3 is 15 residues. Germline loops: CDR1 SGHRS, CDR2 YFSETQ. The CDR3 spells CASSTGQERTDTQYF. The CDR3 DNA is TGCGCCAGCAGCACCGGACAGGAACGCACAGATACGCAGTATTTT.

As DNA, the CDR3 is TGTGCCAGCCAACTAGCGGGAGAGTCCGAGCAGTACGTC. This encodes CASQLAGESEQYV. The gene calls are TRBV7-9 and TRBJ2-7, with 11 bases identical to TRBD2. Germline V lookup: CDR1 SEHNR, CDR2 FQNEAQ (reference sequence). The V and J ends lost 8 bases and 6 bases, in that order; junction bases with no gene match: 6. The CDR3 sequence is 13 residues long.